What follows are 20 T cell receptor beta chains derived from one specimen sequenced in a study of CD8+ T cells in alopecia areata. Following extraction, RNA underwent reverse transcription to cDNA, which served as the sequencing template. TCRdb's table, derived via immunoSEQ multiplex PCR, lists solely in-frame clones and lacks some. Among more than 110,000 clones, around 60% were seen once, and the ten largest hold about 6.8%. Sequenced here: CD4+ T cells sorted from blood, sampled at week 0. Receptor source: a human donor with alopecia areata.

The chain joins TRBV7-2 to TRBJ2-5, with a tentative D call TRBD2 (5 bases). CDR3 size: 13 residues. Trimming pared 5 bases from V and 4 bases from J, leaving 11 bases between. CDR1 and CDR2 (germline): SGHTA, FQGNSA. The CDR3 DNA is TGTGCCAGCAGCCGGGGAACCCGAGAGACCCAGTACTTC. This sequence encodes CASSRGTRETQYF.

This chain connects TRBV27 to TRBJ1-4; a weak D match, TRBD1 (5 bases). CDR1 and CDR2 (germline): MNHEY, SMNVEV (reference sequence). The CDR3 extends over 14 amino acids. V was pared by 3 bases and J by 2 bases, with 7 bases between. The chain's CDR3 is CASSFQGTNEKLFF. CDR3 coding DNA: TGTGCCAGCAGTTTTCAGGGTACTAATGAAAAACTGTTTTTT.

This clone was seen a single time. This chain uses TRBV11-3 with TRBJ2-3, with 8 bases aligning to TRBD1. Per the germline V gene, CDR1 is SGHNT and CDR2 is YENEEA. CDR3 length: 16 residues. V lost 4 bases to trimming and J lost 3 bases; unmatched junction nucleotides: 9. This CDR3 reads CASSSWTGIGTDTQYF. In DNA, the CDR3 is TGTGCCAGCAGCTCATGGACAGGGATCGGGACAGATACGCAGTATTTT.

The chain is built from TRBV29-1 and TRBJ2-1; no clear D gene. This CDR3 is built from 11 residues. Germline lookup yields CDR1 SQVTM and CDR2 ANQGSEA. V was clipped by 0 bases and J by 9 bases, with 6 bases between them. The CDR3 DNA follows: TGCAGCGTTGAAGATCTGACTGAGCAGTTCTTC. As protein: CSVEDLTEQFF.

This chain links TRBV29-1 with TRBJ2-7, with D unclear. Trimming left V 6 bases short and J 3 bases short, with 12 bases between. The CDR3 length is 12 residues. CDR1 and CDR2 (germline): SQVTM, ANQGSEA. This CDR3 is CSVRGSGYEQYF. CDR3 bases: TGCAGCGTCCGCGGATCTGGCTACGAGCAGTACTTC.

The chain uses TRBV29-1 and TRBJ1-1, with TRBD1 matching 11 bases. CDR3 length equals 15 residues. The trim removed 6 bases at V and 3 bases at J, leaving 9 bases unmatched. In germline, CDR1 is SQVTM, CDR2 ANQGSEA. The CDR3 sequence: CSVLGQGAKYTEAFF. The CDR3 DNA follows: TGCAGCGTCCTAGGACAGGGGGCGAAATACACTGAAGCTTTCTTT. Full variable domain (outside the CDR3, taken from reference TRBV29-1 and TRBJ1-1): SAVISQKPSRDICQRGTSLTIQCQVDSQVTMMFWYRQQPGQSLTLIATANQGSEATYESGFVIDKFPISRPNLTFSTLTVSNMSPEDSSIYLCSVLGQGAKYTEAFFGQGTRLTVV.

The chain is built from TRBV29-1 and TRBJ1-1, with D possibly being TRBD1 (6 bases). Trimming cost V 8 bases and J 0 bases, with 16 bases left between them. This CDR3 is built from 14 residues. In germline, CDR1 is SQVTM, CDR2 ANQGSEA. The CDR3 region is CSTEQGRMNTEAFF. The CDR3 region has the DNA TGCAGCACCGAACAGGGAAGGATGAACACTGAAGCTTTCTTT.

This clone was detected a few times. The V call is TRBV29-1, the J call TRBJ2-3; no clear D. The V and J ends lost 3 bases and 1 base respectively, with 11 bases between them. CDR3 size: 14 residues. The germline V gene encodes CDR1 SQVTM and CDR2 ANQGSEA. CDR3 coding DNA: TGCAGCGTTGATATGGATAGGGGCACAGATACGCAGTATTTT. Protein sequence: CSVDMDRGTDTQYF.

The chain has TRBV29-1 and TRBJ2-5; 8 nucleotides agree with TRBD1. Germline V lookup: CDR1 SQVTM, CDR2 ANQGSEA. The CDR3 loop spans 13 amino acids. After removal of 5 bases from V and 1 base from J, the junction contained 3 bases not matched to a gene. Written as DNA, the CDR3 is TGCAGCGTTCAGGGGGCAGCCCAAGAGACCCAGTACTTC. Translating gives CSVQGAAQETQYF.

This clone has just a few counts. The genes are TRBV5-1 and TRBJ1-2, with TRBD1 identical over 9 bases. Losses at the gene ends were 3 bases for V and 5 bases for J; bases not matched to a gene: 5. From germline, CDR1 is SGHRS and CDR2 YFSETQ. The CDR3 covers 14 residues. The CDR3 DNA sequence: TGCGCCAGCAGCTCGGGACAGGGTGGATATGGCTACACCTTC. Translating it yields CASSSGQGGYGYTF.

The chain combines TRBV30 with TRBJ1-2; 7 bases align to TRBD1. V shed 0 bases, J shed 3 bases, and the junction held 13 bases outside the gene matches. Germline CDR1 reads GTSNPN; CDR2 reads SVGIG (reference sequence). The CDR3 is 17 residues long. CDR3 region: CAWSVQFPGQTYYGYTF. DNA for the CDR3: TGTGCCTGGAGTGTACAATTTCCGGGACAGACCTACTATGGCTACACCTTC.

V gene TRBV10-3 combines with J gene TRBJ2-3; D not certain. The CDR3 runs 15 residues. The V end was cut by 2 bases, the J end by 0 bases, with 9 bases between. The germline V gene has CDR1 ENHRY and CDR2 SYGVKD. The CDR3 DNA reads TGTGCCATCAGTGAGCCATGGCCTAGCACAGATACGCAGTATTTT. Translation gives CAISEPWPSTDTQYF.

Details on this clone: Other DNA sequences of this sample code for an identical CDR3. V is TRBV29-1 and J is TRBJ2-7; D might be TRBD1 (5 bases). CDR1 is SQVTM and CDR2 is ANQGSEA in the germline V gene. The CDR3 contains 12 residues. Trimming took off 4 bases at V and 2 bases at J, with 9 bases between the two ends. CDR3 in amino acids: CSVGQGTYEQYF. The CDR3 bases are TGCAGCGTTGGGCAGGGAACCTACGAGCAGTACTTC.

The chain has TRBV29-1 and TRBJ1-2; tentative D call: TRBD1 (6 bases). Deletions cut 6 bases from V and 7 bases from J, with 15 bases between. The germline V gene encodes CDR1 SQVTM and CDR2 ANQGSEA. The CDR3 totals 12 residues. The CDR3 region is CSVRTEGGGYTF. The CDR3 DNA sequence: TGCAGCGTGAGGACAGAAGGTGGTGGCTACACCTTC.

This clone appeared a few times. The gene calls are TRBV5-6 and TRBJ1-1; D possibly corresponds to TRBD1 (5 bases). V gave up 0 bases and J gave up 0 bases, with 12 bases separating them. The CDR3 contains 16 residues. Germline lookup yields CDR1 SGHDT and CDR2 YYEEEE. The CDR3 here is CASSLGAGNLNTEAFF. CDR3 sequence (DNA): TGTGCCAGCAGCTTGGGCGCAGGGAACCTGAACACTGAAGCTTTCTTT.

This sequence joins TRBV7-8 and TRBJ2-5; no clear D. Trimming shortened V by 1 base and J by 4 bases, and 7 bases separated the two germline ends. This CDR3 contains 13 residues. In germline, CDR1 is SGHVS, CDR2 FQNEAQ. The CDR3 region is CASSLGVAETQYF. The DNA of the CDR3 is TGTGCCAGCAGCTTAGGGGTGGCAGAGACCCAGTACTTC.

The genes are TRBV5-1 and TRBJ1-4; the match to TRBD1 covers 7 bases. The ends lost 4 bases at V and 4 bases at J; junction bases unmatched: 7. There are 15 residues in the CDR3. Germline-derived CDR1 and CDR2 are SGHRS and YFSETQ. This chain's CDR3 is CASSRGQTINEKLFF. DNA of the CDR3: TGCGCCAGCAGCCGGGGACAGACCATTAATGAAAAACTGTTTTTT.

The J gene is TRBJ2-3, the V gene TRBV5-1; 9 bases match TRBD2. With V trimmed by 2 bases and J by 9 bases, 10 bases remained unmatched. The CDR3 runs to 15 residues. CDR1 is SGHRS, CDR2 YFSETQ, per germline. The CDR3 nucleotides are TGCGCCAGCAGCTTAGGTCTAGCGGGGAAGGCCACGCAGTATTTT. It codes for CASSLGLAGKATQYF.

The V call is TRBV2, the J call TRBJ1-2, with 10 bases that match TRBD1. The CDR3 is 14 residues long. CDR1 SNHLY and CDR2 FYNNEI come from the germline V gene. Germline trimming cut 4 bases from V and 6 bases from J; bases unmatched to any gene: 5. The CDR3 DNA follows: TGTGCCAGCAGTGGAGACAGGGGGCAAAATGGCTACACCTTC. Its translation: CASSGDRGQNGYTF.

This clone was seen more than once but under ten times. This rearrangement joins TRBV2 to TRBJ2-1; TRBD1 matches at 7 bases. V lost 5 bases, J lost 3 bases, and 1 base stayed unmatched. Germline values: CDR1 SNHLY, CDR2 FYNNEI. The length of the CDR3 is 13 residues. The CDR3 sequence: CASSRDSYNEQFF. The DNA of the CDR3 is TGTGCCAGCAGTCGGGACAGCTACAATGAGCAGTTCTTC.